This T cell receptor (beta chain) appears in the sequencing data of a study of shared clonotypes between healthy human individuals. Produced via immunoSEQ multiplex PCR; TCRdb's table is partial and in-frame only. The repertoire includes over a million clones, nearly 99% of them detected once, and roughly 0.45% sits in the top ten. This CDR3 comprises 14 residues. The germline V gene encodes CDR1 SGHVS and CDR2 FNYEAQ. Trimming removed 0 bases at V and 3 bases at J, with 6 bases between. The genes are TRBV7-6 and TRBJ2-1; perhaps TRBD2 as D (5 bases). Sequenced sample: naive CD4+ T cells sorted from blood. Specified subset: CD45RA+ positively selected. This clonotype was sampled from a man in his thirties or forties in good health. As DNA, the CDR3 is TGTGCCAGCAGCTTAGCGGGAGACTACAATGAGCAGTTCTTC. This encodes CASSLAGDYNEQFF.